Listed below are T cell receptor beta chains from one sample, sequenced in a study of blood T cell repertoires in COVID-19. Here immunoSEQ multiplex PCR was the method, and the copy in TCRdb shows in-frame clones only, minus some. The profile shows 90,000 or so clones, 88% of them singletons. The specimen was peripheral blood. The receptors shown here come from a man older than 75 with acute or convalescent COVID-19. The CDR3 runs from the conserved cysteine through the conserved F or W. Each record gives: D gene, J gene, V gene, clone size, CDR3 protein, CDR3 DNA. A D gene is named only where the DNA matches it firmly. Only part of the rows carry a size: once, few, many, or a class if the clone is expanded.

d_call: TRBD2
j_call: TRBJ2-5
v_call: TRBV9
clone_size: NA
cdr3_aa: CASSVGEGTQYF
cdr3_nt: TGTGCCAGCAGCGTAGGGGAGGGGACCCAGTACTTC

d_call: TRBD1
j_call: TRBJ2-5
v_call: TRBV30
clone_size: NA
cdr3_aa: CAWSAGQGGKTQYF
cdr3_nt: TGTGCCTGGAGCGCCGGACAGGGCGGCAAGACCCAGTACTTC

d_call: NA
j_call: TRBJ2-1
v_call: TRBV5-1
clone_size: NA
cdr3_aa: CASSRNLQGSSSYNEQFF
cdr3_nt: TGCGCCAGCAGCAGAAACCTCCAGGGGTCTAGCTCCTACAATGAGCAGTTCTTC

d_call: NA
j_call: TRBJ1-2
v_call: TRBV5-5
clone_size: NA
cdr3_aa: CASSLAAQGGYGYTF
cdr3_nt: TGTGCCAGCAGCTTGGCTGCTCAGGGAGGGTATGGCTACACCTTC

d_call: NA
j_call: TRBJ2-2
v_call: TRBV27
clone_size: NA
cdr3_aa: CASSLEGSGELFF
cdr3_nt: TGTGCCAGCAGTTTGGAGGGGTCCGGGGAGCTGTTTTTT

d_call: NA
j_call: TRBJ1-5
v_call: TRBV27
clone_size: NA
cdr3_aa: CASSPSRGPNQPQHF
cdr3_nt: TGTGCCAGCAGTCCGAGCCGCGGGCCCAATCAGCCCCAGCATTTT

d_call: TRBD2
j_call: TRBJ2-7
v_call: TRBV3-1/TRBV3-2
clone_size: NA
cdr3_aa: CASSHTSGSDEQYF
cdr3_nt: TGTGCCAGCAGCCACACTAGCGGGAGTGACGAGCAGTACTTC

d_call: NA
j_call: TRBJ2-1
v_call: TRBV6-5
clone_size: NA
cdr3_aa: CASRKDRNNEQFF
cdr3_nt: TGTGCCAGCAGAAAGGACAGAAACAATGAGCAGTTCTTC

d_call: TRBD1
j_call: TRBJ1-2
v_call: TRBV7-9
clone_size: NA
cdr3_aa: CASSLAGTGTSGYTF
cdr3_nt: TGTGCCAGCAGCTTAGCCGGGACAGGGACGAGCGGCTACACCTTC

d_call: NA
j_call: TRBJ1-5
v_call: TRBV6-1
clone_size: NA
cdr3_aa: CASSEETGQPQHF
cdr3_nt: TGTGCCAGCAGTGAAGAGACGGGGCAGCCCCAGCATTTT

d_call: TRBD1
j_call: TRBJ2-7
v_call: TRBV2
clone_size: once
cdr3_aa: CASSEGNWDRDYEQYF
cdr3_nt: TGTGCCAGCAGTGAAGGCAATTGGGACAGAGACTACGAGCAGTACTTC

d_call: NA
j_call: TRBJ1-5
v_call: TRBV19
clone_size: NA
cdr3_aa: CASSSPPGSLPPSNQPQHF
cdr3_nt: TGTGCCAGTAGTAGCCCCCCGGGATCCCTTCCTCCTAGCAATCAGCCCCAGCATTTT

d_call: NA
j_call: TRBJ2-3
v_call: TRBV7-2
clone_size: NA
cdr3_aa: CASSSQGGDTQYF
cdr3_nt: TGTGCCAGCAGTTCCCAGGGTGGAGATACGCAGTATTTT

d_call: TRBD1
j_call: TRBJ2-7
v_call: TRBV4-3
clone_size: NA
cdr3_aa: CASSPGQGAAYEQYF
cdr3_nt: TGCGCCAGCAGCCCGGGACAGGGGGCGGCCTACGAGCAGTACTTC

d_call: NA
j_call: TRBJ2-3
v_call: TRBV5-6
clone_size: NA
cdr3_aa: CASSLLETDTQYF
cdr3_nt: TGTGCCAGCAGCTTGTTAGAGACAGATACGCAGTATTTT

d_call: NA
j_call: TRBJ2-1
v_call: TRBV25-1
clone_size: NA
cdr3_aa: CASSEQMYNEQFF
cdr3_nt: TGTGCCAGCAGTGAACAAATGTACAATGAGCAGTTCTTC

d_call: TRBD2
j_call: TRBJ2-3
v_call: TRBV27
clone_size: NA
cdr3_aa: CASSSQLTSQSTDTQYF
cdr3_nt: TGTGCCAGCAGCTCCCAACTGACTAGCCAAAGCACAGATACGCAGTATTTT

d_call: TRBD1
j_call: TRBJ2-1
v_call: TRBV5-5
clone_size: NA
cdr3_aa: CASSWGQEQFF
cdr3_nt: TGTGCCAGCAGCTGGGGACAGGAGCAGTTCTTC

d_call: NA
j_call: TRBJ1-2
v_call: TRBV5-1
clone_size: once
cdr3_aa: CASRPTDNGYTF
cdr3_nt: TGCGCCAGCAGACCTACTGACAATGGCTACACCTTC

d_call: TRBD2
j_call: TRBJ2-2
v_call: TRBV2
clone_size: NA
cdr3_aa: CASSEPSGGPNTGELFF
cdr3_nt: TGTGCCAGCAGTGAGCCTAGCGGGGGGCCGAACACCGGGGAGCTGTTTTTT

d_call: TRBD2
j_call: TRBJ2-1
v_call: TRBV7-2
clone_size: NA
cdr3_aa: CASKLAGGNEQFF
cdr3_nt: TGTGCCAGCAAACTAGCGGGAGGCAATGAGCAGTTCTTC

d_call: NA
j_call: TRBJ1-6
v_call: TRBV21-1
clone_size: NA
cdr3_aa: CASSIVDPGRNSPLHF
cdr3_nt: TGTGCCAGTTCTATAGTCGACCCGGGGAGGAATTCACCCCTCCACTTT

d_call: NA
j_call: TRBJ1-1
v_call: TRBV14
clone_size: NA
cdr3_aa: CASSSSRVEAFF
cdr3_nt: TGTGCCAGCAGCTCAAGTCGAGTTGAAGCTTTCTTT

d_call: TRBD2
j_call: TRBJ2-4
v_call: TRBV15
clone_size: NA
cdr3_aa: CATSRSPGLAGTWAKNIQYF
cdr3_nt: TGTGCCACCAGCAGATCCCCTGGACTAGCGGGGACGTGGGCCAAAAACATTCAGTACTTC

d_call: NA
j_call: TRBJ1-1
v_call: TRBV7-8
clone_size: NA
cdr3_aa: CASRRSGENTEAFF
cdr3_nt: TGTGCCAGCAGAAGATCGGGGGAGAACACTGAAGCTTTCTTT

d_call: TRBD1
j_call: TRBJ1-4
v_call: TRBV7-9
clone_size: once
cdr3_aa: CASRETGGAPGKLFF
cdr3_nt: TGTGCCAGCAGGGAGACAGGGGGCGCCCCGGGAAAACTGTTTTTT

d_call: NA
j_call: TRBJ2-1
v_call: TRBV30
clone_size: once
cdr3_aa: CAWSPVNEQFF
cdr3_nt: TGTGCCTGGAGCCCCGTTAATGAGCAGTTCTTC

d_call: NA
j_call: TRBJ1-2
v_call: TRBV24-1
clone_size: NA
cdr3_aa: CATSASEGPYGYTF
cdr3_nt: TGTGCCACCAGTGCGTCGGAGGGCCCCTATGGCTACACCTTC

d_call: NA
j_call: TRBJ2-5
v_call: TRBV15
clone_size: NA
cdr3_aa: CATSRGAETQYF
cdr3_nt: TGTGCCACCAGCAGGGGGGCAGAGACCCAGTACTTC

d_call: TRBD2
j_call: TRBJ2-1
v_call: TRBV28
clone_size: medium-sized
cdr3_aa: CASTEREGVRNEQFF
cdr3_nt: TGTGCCAGCACTGAGCGGGAGGGGGTTCGTAATGAGCAGTTCTTC

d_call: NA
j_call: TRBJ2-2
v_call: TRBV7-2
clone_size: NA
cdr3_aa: CASSSEGSGTGELFF
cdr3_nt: TGTGCCAGCAGCTCAGAAGGTTCGGGGACCGGGGAGCTGTTTTTT

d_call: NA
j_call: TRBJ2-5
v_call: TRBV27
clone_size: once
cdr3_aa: CASSLIADQETQYF
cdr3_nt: TGTGCCAGCAGTTTAATAGCGGACCAAGAGACCCAGTACTTC

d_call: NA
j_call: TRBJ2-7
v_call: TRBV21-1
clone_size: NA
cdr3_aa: CASSKAEGAGGFYEQYF
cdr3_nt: TGTGCCAGCAGCAAAGCTGAGGGAGCGGGGGGTTTCTACGAGCAGTACTTC

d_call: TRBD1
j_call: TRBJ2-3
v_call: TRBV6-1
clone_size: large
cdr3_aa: CASSEPAGGDTQYF
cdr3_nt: TGTGCCAGCAGTGAACCGGCAGGGGGAGATACGCAGTATTTT

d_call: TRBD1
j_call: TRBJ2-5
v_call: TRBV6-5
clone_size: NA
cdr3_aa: CASRFGQGARETQYF
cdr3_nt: TGTGCCAGCAGGTTTGGACAGGGGGCTCGAGAGACCCAGTACTTC

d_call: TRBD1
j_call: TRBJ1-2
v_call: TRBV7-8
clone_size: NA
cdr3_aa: CASTWAGQGLGYTF
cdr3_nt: TGTGCCAGCACCTGGGCGGGACAGGGACTCGGCTACACCTTC

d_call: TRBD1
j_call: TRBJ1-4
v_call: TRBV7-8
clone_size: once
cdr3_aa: CASSPWTGAVNEKLFF
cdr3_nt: TGTGCCAGCAGCCCTTGGACAGGGGCGGTTAATGAAAAACTGTTTTTT

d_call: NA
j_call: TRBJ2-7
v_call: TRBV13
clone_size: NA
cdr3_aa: CASSLIGLAYEQYF
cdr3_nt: TGTGCCAGCAGCTTAATCGGGTTAGCCTACGAGCAGTACTTC

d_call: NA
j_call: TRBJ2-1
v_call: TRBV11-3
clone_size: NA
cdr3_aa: CASSLGDSVHNEQFF
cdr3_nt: TGTGCCAGCAGCCTCGGTGATTCCGTACACAATGAGCAGTTCTTC

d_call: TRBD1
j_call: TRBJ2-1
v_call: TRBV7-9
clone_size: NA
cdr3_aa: CASRKTGTGDNEQFF
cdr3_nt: TGTGCCAGCAGAAAGACCGGGACAGGGGACAATGAGCAGTTCTTC

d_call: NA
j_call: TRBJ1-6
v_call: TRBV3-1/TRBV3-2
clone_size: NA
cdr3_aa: CASSPRTANSPLHF
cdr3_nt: TGTGCCAGCAGCCCTAGGACAGCCAATTCACCCCTCCACTTT

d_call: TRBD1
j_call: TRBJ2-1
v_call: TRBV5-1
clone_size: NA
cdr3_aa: CASSGQGTYNEQFF
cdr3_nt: TGCGCCAGCAGCGGACAGGGAACCTACAATGAGCAGTTCTTC